The rows below give T cell receptor beta chains drawn from one sample of a study of OX40 agonist ivuxolimab in advanced cancers. Generated by immunoSEQ multiplex PCR, the TCRdb table keeps only in-frame clones and is missing some. The sample shows tens of thousands of clones, roughly 91% of them seen only once. Sequenced material: CD4+ or CD8+ T cells sorted from blood, taken in a trial of the OX40 agonist ivuxolimab. The receptors derive from an adult with an advanced solid tumor such as melanoma, head and neck, liver or kidney cancer. Each CDR3 is given with its conserved first and last residue.

v_gene: TRBV18
j_gene: TRBJ2-3
CDR3aa: CASSPKHTDTQYF

v_gene: TRBV6-1
j_gene: TRBJ1-3
CDR3aa: CASRAMVNGNTIYF

v_gene: TRBV7-8
j_gene: TRBJ1-5
CDR3aa: CASSSTGGYSNQPQHF

v_gene: TRBV19
j_gene: TRBJ2-2
CDR3aa: CASSLIATGSTGELFF

v_gene: TRBV5-1
j_gene: TRBJ2-7
CDR3aa: CASSGDNSYEQYF

v_gene: TRBV5-6
j_gene: TRBJ1-1
CDR3aa: CASSLELAEAFF

v_gene: TRBV6-5
j_gene: TRBJ2-5
CDR3aa: CASSTTGGGQETQYF

v_gene: TRBV28
j_gene: TRBJ1-1
CDR3aa: CASSPGDFF

v_gene: TRBV2
j_gene: TRBJ2-3
CDR3aa: CASSESPGVTDTQYF

v_gene: TRBV7-9
j_gene: TRBJ2-5
CDR3aa: CASSLDAGRGQETQYF

v_gene: TRBV21-1
j_gene: TRBJ2-7
CDR3aa: CASVPSTGFGSYEQYF

v_gene: TRBV5-1
j_gene: TRBJ1-1
CDR3aa: CARSMNTEAFF

v_gene: TRBV6-1
j_gene: TRBJ1-1
CDR3aa: CASTHLDRTNTEAFF

v_gene: TRBV28
j_gene: TRBJ1-4
CDR3aa: CASSSLWSEKLFF

v_gene: TRBV19
j_gene: TRBJ1-5
CDR3aa: CASSIEGTGMKRPQHF

v_gene: TRBV5-1
j_gene: TRBJ2-2
CDR3aa: CASRRLAGGNTGELFF

v_gene: TRBV14
j_gene: TRBJ1-4
CDR3aa: CASSQIRTGGLFF

v_gene: TRBV7-9
j_gene: TRBJ1-2
CDR3aa: CASSLGDTWTNYGYTF

v_gene: TRBV7-2
j_gene: TRBJ1-2
CDR3aa: CASTLAGGTFNYGYTF

v_gene: TRBV18
j_gene: TRBJ2-2
CDR3aa: CASSLSATNTGELFF

v_gene: TRBV30
j_gene: TRBJ1-2
CDR3aa: CAWRPRPRNYGYTF

v_gene: TRBV5-4
j_gene: TRBJ2-2
CDR3aa: CASSWDRVEGGELFF

v_gene: TRBV30
j_gene: TRBJ1-6
CDR3aa: CAGVGDRGRNSPLHF

v_gene: TRBV5-1
j_gene: TRBJ2-2
CDR3aa: CASSSRPRGMVAGELFF

v_gene: TRBV5-1
j_gene: TRBJ2-7
CDR3aa: CASSLDGSLVREQYF

v_gene: TRBV7-9
j_gene: TRBJ2-1
CDR3aa: CASSFPTSGDPSNEQFF

v_gene: TRBV7-2
j_gene: TRBJ2-3
CDR3aa: CASSLQGADTQYF

v_gene: TRBV5-1
j_gene: TRBJ2-3
CDR3aa: CASTLAGGSTDTQYF

v_gene: TRBV4-2
j_gene: TRBJ2-1
CDR3aa: CASSQVVSGSAAYNEQFF

v_gene: TRBV27
j_gene: TRBJ1-2
CDR3aa: CASSYGTGDGYTF

v_gene: TRBV5-1
j_gene: TRBJ2-3
CDR3aa: CASSPGLAGGFTDTQYF

v_gene: TRBV7-2
j_gene: TRBJ2-3
CDR3aa: CASSSPLLEGVQYF

v_gene: TRBV30
j_gene: TRBJ1-4
CDR3aa: CAWAWGTGPNEKLFF

v_gene: TRBV7-2
j_gene: TRBJ2-7
CDR3aa: CASSTTGTGSYEQYF

v_gene: TRBV6-1
j_gene: TRBJ1-1
CDR3aa: CASQGMATEAFF

v_gene: TRBV6-5
j_gene: TRBJ1-5
CDR3aa: CASSYPRQEENQPQHF

v_gene: TRBV11-2
j_gene: TRBJ2-7
CDR3aa: CASSSGPFYEQYF

v_gene: TRBV5-6
j_gene: TRBJ2-1
CDR3aa: CASSALLGEQFF

v_gene: TRBV28
j_gene: TRBJ1-2
CDR3aa: CASSRLIANYGYTF

v_gene: TRBV5-6
j_gene: TRBJ2-2
CDR3aa: CASSLIAGVITGELFF

v_gene: TRBV18
j_gene: TRBJ2-7
CDR3aa: CASSLTLYEQYF